These T cell receptor beta chains were read from a single sample in a study of blood T cell repertoires in COVID-19. Sequencing used immunoSEQ multiplex PCR; TCRdb keeps in-frame clones, though not all of them. The sample lists 180,000 or so clones, around 85% seen once, with around 8% in the top ten. The sequencing sample was made of peripheral blood. The receptors come from a woman aged 55-69 years with acute or convalescent COVID-19. Both conserved end residues are part of each CDR3. The D gene is left open where the match is weak. A row's size may be missing; if present it is once, few, many or a size class.

abundance	d_gene	j_gene	v_gene	CDR3aa	CDR3nt
once	NA	TRBJ1-4	TRBV28	CASSQEGRWEKLFF	TGTGCCAGCAGCCAAGAGGGAAGGTGGGAAAAACTGTTTTTT
NA	NA	TRBJ1-1	TRBV2	CASKNLNTEAFF	TGTGCCAGCAAGAACTTGAACACTGAAGCTTTCTTT
once	TRBD1	TRBJ1-6	TRBV7-6	CASSPRPGQGNSPLHF	TGTGCCAGCAGCCCCCGCCCGGGACAGGGGAATTCACCCCTCCACTTT
NA	TRBD1	TRBJ1-4	TRBV5-1	CASSAAGGNNEKLFF	TGCGCCAGCAGCGCTGCAGGGGGCAATAATGAAAAACTGTTTTTT
NA	NA	TRBJ2-1	TRBV27	CASSPPRAISSYNEQFF	TGTGCCAGCAGTCCCCCCAGAGCGATCAGCTCCTACAATGAGCAGTTCTTC
NA	NA	TRBJ2-3	TRBV5-4	CASSFVGGADTQYF	TGTGCCAGCAGCTTCGTAGGCGGAGCAGATACGCAGTATTTT
NA	TRBD1	TRBJ2-3	TRBV6-5	CASSQQMGQDTQYF	TGTGCCAGCAGCCAGCAGATGGGACAGGATACGCAGTATTTT
NA	NA	TRBJ2-7	TRBV3-1/TRBV3-2	CASSQAVRGGYEQYF	TGTGCCAGCAGCCAGGCTGTCAGGGGTGGCTACGAGCAGTACTTC
NA	TRBD1	TRBJ1-2	TRBV30	CAWATDRAGYGYTF	TGTGCCTGGGCCACCGACAGGGCCGGCTATGGCTACACCTTC
NA	NA	TRBJ2-3	TRBV3-1/TRBV3-2	CASSTRADTQYF	TGTGCCAGCAGCACCCGAGCAGATACGCAGTATTTT
NA	NA	TRBJ1-5	TRBV10-3	CAISADYSNQPQHF	TGTGCCATCAGTGCCGACTATAGCAATCAGCCCCAGCATTTT
NA	TRBD1	TRBJ1-6	TRBV3-1/TRBV3-2	CASSPPTGENSPLHF	TGTGCCAGCAGCCCCCCCACAGGGGAAAATTCACCCCTCCACTTT
once	NA	TRBJ2-3	TRBV21-1	CASSREFGTDTQYF	TGTGCCAGCAGCAGGGAGTTTGGCACAGATACGCAGTATTTT
NA	TRBD2	TRBJ2-1	TRBV6-5	CASTQRLAGGGEQFF	TGTGCCAGCACACAAAGACTAGCGGGAGGGGGTGAGCAGTTCTTC
NA	NA	TRBJ2-7	TRBV28	CASNPGRGPMGEQYF	TGTGCCAGCAATCCCGGGAGAGGGCCGATGGGGGAGCAGTACTTC
NA	TRBD1	TRBJ1-1	TRBV11-2	CASSLVRGRGTEAFF	TGTGCCAGCAGCTTAGTGAGGGGGCGAGGCACTGAAGCTTTCTTT
once	NA	TRBJ1-2	TRBV7-2	CASSLGDRPNYGYTF	TGTGCCAGCAGCTTAGGAGACAGGCCTAACTATGGCTACACCTTC
NA	NA	TRBJ1-1	TRBV12-5	CATRGTAEAFF	TGTGCTACAAGGGGTACCGCTGAAGCTTTCTTT
NA	NA	TRBJ1-4	TRBV25-1	CASSGLGGKLFF	TGTGCCAGCAGTGGCTTAGGGGGAAAACTGTTTTTT
NA	NA	TRBJ1-1	TRBV27	CASSHGENTEAFF	TGTGCCAGCAGCCACGGGGAGAACACTGAAGCTTTCTTT
NA	TRBD1	TRBJ2-5	TRBV10-3	CAISLGTGSYQETQYF	TGTGCCATCAGCCTCGGGACAGGATCGTACCAAGAGACCCAGTACTTC
NA	NA	TRBJ2-1	TRBV5-1	CASRSLLAAGVDEQFF	TGCGCCAGCAGGTCCCTTCTAGCAGCTGGCGTGGATGAGCAGTTCTTC
NA	TRBD2	TRBJ2-7	TRBV28	CASSPYSGSYEQYF	TGTGCCAGCAGTCCTTATAGCGGGAGCTACGAGCAGTACTTC
NA	TRBD2	TRBJ2-7	TRBV7-9	CASSLVLPSGNYEQYF	TGTGCCAGCAGCTTAGTGTTGCCTAGCGGGAATTACGAGCAGTACTTC
NA	NA	TRBJ2-3	TRBV3-1/TRBV3-2	CASSQLTSHTQYF	TGTGCCAGCAGCCAATTGACTAGTCATACGCAGTATTTT
NA	NA	TRBJ2-5	TRBV28	CASSLRGSGQETQYF	TGTGCCAGCAGTTTAAGGGGGTCAGGACAAGAGACCCAGTACTTC
NA	TRBD1	TRBJ2-5	TRBV2	CASSTDRGFQETQYF	TGTGCCAGCAGTACCGACAGGGGATTCCAAGAGACCCAGTACTTC
NA	TRBD1	TRBJ2-7	TRBV6-6	CASSYSPGQNYYEQYF	TGTGCCAGCAGTTACTCACCGGGACAGAACTATTACGAGCAGTACTTC
NA	NA	TRBJ1-2	TRBV7-2	CASSLAPNYGYTF	TGTGCCAGCAGCTTGGCACCGAACTATGGCTACACCTTC
once	NA	TRBJ1-5	TRBV7-8	CASSLLGFQPQHF	TGTGCCAGCAGCCTGCTAGGATTTCAGCCCCAGCATTTT
NA	TRBD2	TRBJ2-3	TRBV11-3	CASSEIAGLDTQYF	TGTGCCAGCAGCGAAATAGCGGGTCTGGATACGCAGTATTTT